This T cell receptor (beta chain) was sequenced during a study of cytomegalovirus exposure and HLA in healthy donors. Overall study results and limits: Later analysis demonstrated an association between a missense DCLRE1C variant and TCR beta V- and J-gene trimming. The majority of CMV-associated TCR beta chains were reported as apparently HLA-restricted in a later analysis.

It was with 60 Vbeta and 13 Jbeta primers that the PCR ran. Sequenced by immunoSEQ multiplex PCR; TCRdb stores in-frame clones only, minus some. The sample contains about 270,000 clones, 86% of which appear only once. The CDR3 spans 15 residues. The J segment lost 2 bases and the V segment lost 6 bases, leaving 7 bases of the junction unmatched. CDR1 and CDR2 from the germline V gene are MNHEY and SVGAGI. Regarding this clone: Its antigen is not known.

The clonotype originates from a man aged 35 to 55 in good health and CMV-seropositive. The rearrangement joins TRBV6-5 to TRBJ2-7, with 10 bases fitting TRBD2. Sample: PBMCs. CDR3 amino acids: CASSEPGLATYEQYF. CDR3 DNA sequence: TGTGCCAGCAGCGAACCGGGACTAGCGACCTACGAGCAGTACTTC.